Below, 5 T cell receptor beta chains from the same sample are listed, as sequenced in a study of spatial heterogeneity in lung cancer. TCRdb re-called the 5' RACE reads with MiXCR, one entry per CDR3 protein. The sample holds about 15,000 distinct CDR3 sequences; almost 8% are singletons and the top ten take approximately 36%. Time point defined: sample taken at primary tumor resection. Sequencing of whole RNA from tumor, nontumor lung or frozen PBMC involved no sorting. Sequencing was performed on PBMCs, taken at surgery. The receptors originated from a female donor with early-stage non-small cell lung cancer.

This clonotype was detected only a few times. This chain joins TRBV2 and TRBJ2-3; 10 bases are a match to TRBD1. The V gene's germline CDR1 is SNHLY and CDR2 FYNNEI. This CDR3 is built from 15 residues. The V gene end was trimmed by 6 bases and the J gene end by 0 bases; junction bases not matched to a gene: 3. CDR3 sequence reads: CASRGQGLSTDTQYF. Here the CDR3 DNA reads TGTGCCAGCAGGGGACAGGGGCTTAGCACAGATACGCAGTATTTT.

In this sample, this clonotype is medium-sized. The chain employs TRBV20-1 and TRBJ1-1; 7 positions agree with TRBD1. Germline CDR1 and CDR2: DFQATT and SNEGSKA (reference sequence). This CDR3 comprises 13 residues. Trimming at V came to 6 bases and at J to 0 bases, leaving 4 bases not matched to a gene. The DNA of the CDR3 is TGCAGTGCGCGGGGACAGCTGAACACTGAAGCTTTCTTT. Protein: CSARGQLNTEAFF.

At least ten counts were recorded for this clonotype. The chain employs TRBV6-6 and TRBJ2-1; 14 bases are shared with TRBD2. Germline V CDR1 and CDR2: MNHNY, SVGAGI (reference sequence). The CDR3 loop spans 19 amino acids. V shed 2 bases and J 4 bases; nucleotides not matched to a gene: 10. CDR3 protein: CASSYPTSGRAEPYNEQFF. CDR3 DNA sequence: TGTGCCAGCAGTTACCCGACTAGCGGGAGGGCCGAGCCTTACAATGAGCAGTTCTTC.

Within the sample, this clonotype is medium-sized (0.01 to 0.1%). The rearrangement joins TRBV6-6 to TRBJ2-2; D is unresolved. This CDR3 has 14 residues. Germline-derived CDR1 and CDR2 are MNHNY and SVGAGI (reference sequence). V gave up 6 bases and J gave up 4 bases, with 12 bases separating them. CDR3 protein: CASRSSMVTGELFF. CDR3 coding DNA: TGTGCCAGCAGGTCCTCAATGGTCACCGGGGAGCTGTTTTTT.

Ten or more counts support this clonotype. The chain combines TRBV6-5 with TRBJ1-4; 8 bases map to TRBD1. This CDR3 has 13 residues. The germline V gene encodes CDR1 MNHEY and CDR2 SVGAGI. J gave up 10 bases and V 4 bases, and 5 bases lay outside the gene matches. The CDR3 region has the DNA TGTGCCAGCAGTTCAGGGGGCTCGGGAAAACTGTTTTTT. This codes for CASSSGGSGKLFF.